The clone carrying this T cell receptor (beta chain) has ten or more counts. The source of the sample is a study of T cells in Graves' hyperthyroidism and ophthalmopathy. Hyperthyroidism had been newly diagnosed in patients aged 18 to 65, and its duration was under 2 months. RNA transcripts gave rise to amplified TCR beta CDR3 regions. First-round RT-PCR of the TCR CDR3 relied on the HTBI primer set. TCRdb processed the multiplex PCR reads anew with MiXCR; each CDR3 protein has one entry. The sample records about 420,000 distinct CDR3 sequences, around 14% being singletons. The receptor was isolated from a woman under 30 with Graves' hyperthyroidism. Sequenced material: blood.

CDR3 sequence (DNA): TGCAGTGCTAGAGATCACCTGGACAGCAATAATCAGCCCCAGCATTTT. Protein: CSARDHLDSNNQPQHF. The J gene is TRBJ1-5, the V gene TRBV20-1; perhaps TRBD1 as D (6 bases). The V gene lost 0 bases and the J gene lost 4 bases, with 16 bases spanning the gap. Germline CDR1 is DFQATT and CDR2 is SNEGSKA (reference sequence). The CDR3 has 16 residues.